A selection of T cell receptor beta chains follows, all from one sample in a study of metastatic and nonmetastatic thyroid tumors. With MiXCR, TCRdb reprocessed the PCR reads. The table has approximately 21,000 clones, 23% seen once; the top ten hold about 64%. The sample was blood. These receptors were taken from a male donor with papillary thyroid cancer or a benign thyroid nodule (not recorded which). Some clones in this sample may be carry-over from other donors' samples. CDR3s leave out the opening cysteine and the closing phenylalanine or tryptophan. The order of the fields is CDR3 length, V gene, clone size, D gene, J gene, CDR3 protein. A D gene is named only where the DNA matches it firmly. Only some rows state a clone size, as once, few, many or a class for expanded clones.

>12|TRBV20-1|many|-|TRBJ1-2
SARDPREVYRYT
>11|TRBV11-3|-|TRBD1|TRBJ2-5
ASSSGQEETQY
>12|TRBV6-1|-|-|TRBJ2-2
ASSEAAGFGELF
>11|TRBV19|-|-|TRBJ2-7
ASSVRGPYEQY
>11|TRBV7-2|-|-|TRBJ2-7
ASSLGRGNEQY
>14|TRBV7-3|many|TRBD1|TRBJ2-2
ASSLSGGADTGELF
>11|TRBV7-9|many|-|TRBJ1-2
ASSLAGPDGYT
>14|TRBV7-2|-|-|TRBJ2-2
ASSLGQVANTGELF
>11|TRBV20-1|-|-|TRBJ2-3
SALPLSTDAQY
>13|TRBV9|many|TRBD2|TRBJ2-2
ASSVVAGSTGELF
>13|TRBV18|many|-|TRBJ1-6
ASSRRDTEYSPLH
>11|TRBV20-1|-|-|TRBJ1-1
SAELGRNTEAL
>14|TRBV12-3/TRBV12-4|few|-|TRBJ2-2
ASSLEVFDDTGELF
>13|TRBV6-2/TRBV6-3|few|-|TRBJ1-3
ASSYTTGGGNTIY
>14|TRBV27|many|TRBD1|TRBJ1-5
ASSLGTGGSAQPQH
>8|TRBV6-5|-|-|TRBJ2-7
ASSPYEQY
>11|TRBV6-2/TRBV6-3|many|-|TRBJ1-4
ASRQGGDEKLF
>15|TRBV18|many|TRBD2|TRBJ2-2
ASSPSLAGDGTGELF
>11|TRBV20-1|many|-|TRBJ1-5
SAQTDSNQPQH
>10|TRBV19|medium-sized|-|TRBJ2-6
ASRRQTNVLT
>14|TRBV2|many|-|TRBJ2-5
ASSEAPQGIGETQY
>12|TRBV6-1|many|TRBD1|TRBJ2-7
ASRTGASVYEQY
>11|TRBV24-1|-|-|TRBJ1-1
ATSAPLTDEAF
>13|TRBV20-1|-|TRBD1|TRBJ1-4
SARTPTGLNEKLF
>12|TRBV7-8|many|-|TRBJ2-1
ASSDRQRYNEQF
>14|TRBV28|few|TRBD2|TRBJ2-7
ASSFTGTSGSGQQY
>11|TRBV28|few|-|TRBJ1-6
ASSLVRDSPLH
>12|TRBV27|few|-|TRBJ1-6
ASSLDRTGSPLH
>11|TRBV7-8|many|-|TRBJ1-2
ASSFPGVWGYT
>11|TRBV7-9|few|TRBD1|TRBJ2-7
ASRGQGSYEQY
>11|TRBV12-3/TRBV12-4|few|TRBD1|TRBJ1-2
ASIRQGARGYT
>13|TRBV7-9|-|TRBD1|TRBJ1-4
ASSARQGVSEKLF
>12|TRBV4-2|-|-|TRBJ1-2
ASSQEQTDYGYT
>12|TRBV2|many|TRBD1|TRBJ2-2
ASYTDRETGELF
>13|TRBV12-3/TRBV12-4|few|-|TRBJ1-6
ASSLIGGAGSPLH
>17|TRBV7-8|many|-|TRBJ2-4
ASSFFAHLGGQAKNIQY
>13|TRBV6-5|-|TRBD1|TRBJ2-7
ASTSLSRGFNEQY
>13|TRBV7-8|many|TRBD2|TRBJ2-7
ASSLGAGGMNEQY